Following are 23 T cell receptor beta chains from one sample sequenced in a study of cytomegalovirus exposure and HLA in healthy donors. This PCR relied on a set of 60 Vbeta primers and 13 Jbeta primers. The protocol was immunoSEQ multiplex PCR, while the TCRdb copy is restricted to in-frame clones and leaves out a portion. Of about 160,000 clones detected, 80% to 90% appear once; the ten largest clones hold roughly 1.8%. The specimen was PBMCs. The receptors shown here come from a woman between 18 and 30 years old in good health and CMV-seronegative.

The chain employs TRBV27 and TRBJ1-2; 10 bases are shared with TRBD1. The CDR3 is 14 amino acids. Per germline, CDR1 MNHEY and CDR2 SMNVEV (reference sequence). J gave up 7 bases and V 5 bases, and 7 bases lay outside the gene matches. The CDR3 sequence: CASSLDRGLGGYTF. Written as DNA, the CDR3 is TGTGCCAGCAGTCTCGACAGGGGGCTAGGTGGCTACACCTTC.

The CDR3 region has the DNA TGTGCCAGTAGTATATCCGGACAGGTCTACTACGAGCAGTACTTC. Amino acid sequence: CASSISGQVYYEQYF. The chain links TRBV19 to TRBJ2-7; 7 bases fit TRBD1. The junction had 7 bases not matched to a gene; V was cut back by 2 bases and J by 3 bases. The CDR3 has 15 residues. The germline CDR1 and CDR2 sequences are LNHDA and SQIVND (reference sequence).

The genes are TRBV29-1 and TRBJ2-1, with 9 bases fitting TRBD1. CDR3 length: 15 amino acids. V gave up 6 bases and J gave up 6 bases; unmatched junction bases: 12. The germline CDR1 and CDR2 sequences are SQVTM and ANQGSEA. The CDR3 is CSVQTGTGTFNEQFF. CDR3 DNA sequence: TGCAGCGTACAGACCGGGACAGGGACATTCAATGAGCAGTTCTTC.

V gene TRBV7-9 combines with J gene TRBJ1-1; TRBD1 matches at 7 bases. Trimming removed 5 bases from V and 8 bases from J; junction bases left unmatched: 8. This CDR3 contains 13 residues. Germline values: CDR1 SEHNR, CDR2 FQNEAQ (reference sequence). Here the CDR3 DNA reads TGTGCCAGCAGCCCGAGGACAGGCTCGGAAGCTTTCTTT. It yields the protein CASSPRTGSEAFF.

The chain joins TRBV7-9 to TRBJ2-1, with 12 bases matching TRBD2. The junction had 1 base not matched to a gene; V was cut back by 3 bases and J by 4 bases. The germline V gene has CDR1 SEHNR and CDR2 FQNEAQ (reference sequence). This CDR3 comprises 15 residues. The CDR3 loop reads CASSFGTSGYNEQFF. The CDR3 DNA sequence: TGTGCCAGCAGCTTCGGGACTAGCGGGTACAATGAGCAGTTCTTC.

The chain links TRBV9 to TRBJ2-3, with D perhaps TRBD2 (5 bases). V lost 0 bases and J lost 0, with 11 bases in between. CDR3 length: 16 residues. CDR1 SGDLS and CDR2 YYNGEE come from the germline V gene. The CDR3: CASSVGAGLSTDTQYF. The CDR3 nucleotides read TGTGCCAGCAGCGTAGGGGCGGGCCTGAGCACAGATACGCAGTATTTT.

In DNA, the CDR3 is TGCGCCAGCAGCATGGACTCCACATCTAGGCGGACCGGGGAGCTGTTTTTT. It translates to CASSMDSTSRRTGELFF. This rearrangement joins TRBV5-1 to TRBJ2-2, with D perhaps TRBD2 (5 bases). The CDR3 sequence is 17 residues long. Germline V gene lookup returns CDR1 SGHRS and CDR2 YFSETQ. V was trimmed by 4 bases and J by 5 bases, leaving 21 bases between them.

The V call is TRBV4-1, the J call TRBJ1-6, with 8 bases lining up with TRBD1. The J segment lost 2 bases and the V segment lost 4 bases, leaving 1 base of the junction unmatched. The CDR3 extends over 15 amino acids. CDR1 and CDR2 from the germline V gene are MGHRA and YSYEKL. The CDR3 DNA is TGCGCCAGCAGCCGGACAGGGACCTATAATTCACCCCTCCACTTT. Its protein product is CASSRTGTYNSPLHF.

The chain uses TRBV4-1 and TRBJ1-2, with D perhaps TRBD1 (5 bases). Germline V gene sequence: CDR1 MGHRA, CDR2 YSYEKL. The CDR3 extends over 16 amino acids. V lost 0 bases, J lost 7 bases, and 18 bases lay in between. CDR3 DNA sequence: TGCGCCAGCAGCCAAGAAAGGCAGGGAATATTCAGTGGCTACACCTTC. This codes for CASSQERQGIFSGYTF.

The chain employs TRBV18 and TRBJ2-1, with TRBD1 as a possible D gene (6 bases). V was shortened by 4 bases and J by 0 bases, with 22 bases between the two germline ends. The CDR3 covers 19 residues. Germline V CDR1 and CDR2: KGHSH, LQKENI. The CDR3 DNA reads TGTGCCAGCTCACTTAAATTCGGACAAGGACAGTCCTCCTACAATGAGCAGTTCTTC. It encodes CASSLKFGQGQSSYNEQFF.

CDR3 protein: CASSLSPGEMNTEAFF. The CDR3 nucleotides are TGTGCCAGCAGCTTAAGCCCTGGGGAGATGAACACTGAAGCTTTCTTT. The chain recombines TRBV7-9 with TRBJ1-1, with D unresolved. The CDR3 contains 16 residues. V lost 2 bases and J 0 bases, leaving 13 bases between the germline ends. Germline V gives CDR1 SEHNR, CDR2 FQNEAQ (reference sequence).

This clone was picked up one time. The chain recombines TRBV11-2 with TRBJ2-5; 10 nucleotides line up with TRBD1. The V segment lost 5 bases and the J segment 5 bases; nucleotides outside the gene matches: 8. Looked up from germline, CDR1 is SGHAT and CDR2 is FQNNGV. The CDR3 length is 15 residues. The CDR3 spells CASSPRDRGFETQYF. The CDR3 DNA reads as TGTGCCAGCAGCCCCCGGGACAGGGGTTTTGAGACCCAGTACTTC.

The chain couples TRBV27 to TRBJ2-1; the D is unclear. Germline CDR1 MNHEY, CDR2 SMNVEV (reference sequence). The V end lost 4 bases, the J end lost 0 bases, and 10 bases lay between the germline ends. The CDR3 is 15 amino acids. In DNA form, the CDR3 reads TGTGCCAGCAGTTATGCACCGAGCTCCTACAATGAGCAGTTCTTC. Its translation: CASSYAPSSYNEQFF.

CDR3 sequence reads: CASSSRGANYGYTF. In nucleotides, the CDR3 is TGTGCCAGCAGTTCGCGGGGGGCTAACTATGGCTACACCTTC. This chain links TRBV28 with TRBJ1-2; D perhaps matches TRBD1 (5 bases). Germline values: CDR1 MDHEN, CDR2 SYDVKM. The CDR3 spans 14 residues. V dropped 4 bases and J dropped 0 bases, with 9 bases sitting between them.

This clone was seen a single time. As the CDR3 is not closed by the conserved phenylalanine or tryptophan, this likely results from a read error. The DNA is left out, because the CDR3 cannot be placed on it with certainty; the CDR3 is given as TCRdb lists it. The rearrangement uses TRBV27 and TRBJ2-7; the table's TRBD1 call for D was not verified on the DNA. The CDR3 is 12 amino acids in total, end residues counted. Germline V CDR1 and CDR2: MNHEY, SMNVEV (reference sequence). The CDR3 here is CASSFPTGTGII.

V and J are TRBV5-1 and TRBJ2-3, with 10 nucleotides matching TRBD2. Germline CDR1 reads SGHRS; CDR2 reads YFSETQ. Trimming cost V 6 bases and J 5 bases; bases outside gene matches: 15. The CDR3 contains 17 residues. The CDR3 is CASTSAGGPGSKDTQYF. The DNA for the CDR3 is TGCGCCAGCACCTCAGCGGGAGGGCCTGGGTCGAAAGATACGCAGTATTTT.

This chain connects TRBV9 to TRBJ2-7; 8 bases are a match to TRBD1. The germline gives CDR1 SGDLS, CDR2 YYNGEE. With 4 bases clipped from V and 4 bases from J, the junction kept 10 bases outside the gene matches. The CDR3 has 15 residues. The chain's CDR3 is CASSFGQGEGYEQYF. The CDR3 nucleotides read TGTGCCAGCAGCTTCGGACAGGGCGAGGGTTACGAGCAGTACTTC.

The J gene is TRBJ1-1, the V gene TRBV5-6; D perhaps matches TRBD1 (6 bases). Trimming removed 4 bases at V and 0 bases at J, with 10 bases between. The CDR3 length is 14 residues. Germline V gene lookup returns CDR1 SGHDT and CDR2 YYEEEE. CDR3 amino acids: CASSPTGLNTEAFF. The CDR3 DNA sequence: TGTGCCAGCAGCCCGACAGGACTGAACACTGAAGCTTTCTTT.

This sequence joins TRBV7-2 and TRBJ2-7; D is unclear. In germline, CDR1 is SGHTA, CDR2 FQGNSA. Trimming shortened V by 5 bases and J by 0 bases, and 14 bases separated the two germline ends. The CDR3 is made up of 15 amino acids. CDR3 sequence (DNA): TGTGCCAGCAGCCTAACAGTACGTTACTCCTACGAGCAGTACTTC. The encoded protein is CASSLTVRYSYEQYF.

The chain is built from TRBV5-1 and TRBJ2-7, with 8 bases lining up with TRBD2. Germline V lookup: CDR1 SGHRS, CDR2 YFSETQ. J gave up 4 bases and V 0 bases, and 3 bases lay outside the gene matches. The CDR3 runs to 14 residues. In DNA form, the CDR3 reads TGCGCCAGCAGCTTGGTAGCGGGACCATACGAGCAGTACTTC. Translation gives CASSLVAGPYEQYF.

This chain links TRBV10-3 with TRBJ1-2, with TRBD1 as a possible D gene (5 bases). This CDR3 has 18 residues. Trimming pared 0 bases from V and 6 bases from J, leaving 23 bases between. Germline V gives CDR1 ENHRY, CDR2 SYGVKD. CDR3 in amino acids: CAISESGQGYRWRDGYTF. The CDR3 DNA sequence: TGTGCCATCAGTGAGTCAGGGCAGGGATATCGGTGGAGAGATGGCTACACCTTC.

This clone showed up just a few times. The rearrangement joins TRBV7-2 to TRBJ2-2, with a possible D match to TRBD1 (5 bases). With 4 bases removed from V and 2 bases from J, the gap between germline ends came to 11 bases. CDR3 length: 15 amino acids. CDR1 SGHTA and CDR2 FQGNSA come from the germline V gene. This CDR3 reads CASSWVDSNTGELFF. CDR3 bases: TGTGCCAGCAGCTGGGTCGACAGCAACACCGGGGAGCTGTTTTTT.

The rearrangement uses TRBV4-1 and TRBJ1-3, with 8 bases lining up with TRBD1. The V segment lost 1 base and the J segment 2 bases; nucleotides outside the gene matches: 1. This CDR3 is built from 15 residues. Germline V gives CDR1 MGHRA, CDR2 YSYEKL. CDR3 sequence (DNA): TGCGCCAGCAGCCAAGGGACAGGGACTGGAAACACCATATATTTT. Translating it yields CASSQGTGTGNTIYF.